What follows describes a single T cell receptor (beta chain). Its antigen is unidentified. The data originate from a study of regulatory and conventional T cells in RAG deficiency. The repertoire was sequenced with immunoSEQ multiplex PCR; TCRdb's copy has only in-frame clones and lacks some. Of approximately 28,000 clones in the sample, nearly 95% were seen once. The germline V gene has CDR1 GTSNPN and CDR2 SVGIG (reference sequence). J gave up 6 bases and V 5 bases, and 15 bases lay outside the gene matches. CDR3 length equals 16 residues. Genomic DNA came from blood conventional CD4+ T cells gated CD25-low CD127-high. The study's findings and limits: Omenn syndrome and CID/AS patients had roughly 100-fold fewer unique Treg TCR beta sequences, versus 8 to 10-fold elsewhere. These Omenn syndrome Treg sorts may hold peripherally activated cells instead.

This sample also appeared in a second study, on regulatory T cells. From that paper: The PCR used 52 TRBV and 13 TRBJ primers.

This chain uses TRBV30 with TRBJ1-2; 10 nucleotides align to TRBD1. Specimen: CD25- CD4+ T cells sorted from blood. The receptor was derived from a human donor in good health. This chain's CDR3 is CAWGNGDRGRKNGYTF. The CDR3, as DNA: TGTGCCTGGGGAAATGGGGACAGGGGCCGGAAAAATGGCTACACCTTC.